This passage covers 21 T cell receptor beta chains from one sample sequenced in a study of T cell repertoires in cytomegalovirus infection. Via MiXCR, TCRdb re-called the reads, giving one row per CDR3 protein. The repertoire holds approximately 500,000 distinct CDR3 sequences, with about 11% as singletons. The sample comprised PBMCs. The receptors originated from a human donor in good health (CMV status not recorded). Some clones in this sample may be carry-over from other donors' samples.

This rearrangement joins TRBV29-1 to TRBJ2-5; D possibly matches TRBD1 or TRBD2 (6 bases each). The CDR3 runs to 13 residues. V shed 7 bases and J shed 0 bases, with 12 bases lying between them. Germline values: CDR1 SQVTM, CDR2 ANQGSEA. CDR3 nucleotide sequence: TGCAGCGCCCGAGGGGGGAACCAAGAGACCCAGTACTTC. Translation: CSARGGNQETQYF.

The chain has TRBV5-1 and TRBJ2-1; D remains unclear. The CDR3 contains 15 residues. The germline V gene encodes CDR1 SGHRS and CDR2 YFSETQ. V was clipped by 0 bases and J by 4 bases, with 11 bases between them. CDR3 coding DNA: TGCGCCAGCAGCTTGGAGGCAGGCTTATACAATGAGCAGTTCTTC. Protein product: CASSLEAGLYNEQFF. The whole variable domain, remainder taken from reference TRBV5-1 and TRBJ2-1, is KAGVTQTPRYLIKTRGQQVTLSCSPISGHRSVSWYQQTPGQGLQFLFEYFSETQRNKGNFPGRFSGRQFSNSRSEMNVSTLELGDSALYLCASSLEAGLYNEQFFGPGTRLTVL.

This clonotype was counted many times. CDR3 in amino acids: CASGSLPGNEQFF. CDR3 coding DNA: TGTGCTAGTGGTTCACTCCCGGGAAATGAGCAGTTCTTC. This chain joins TRBV12-5 and TRBJ2-1; TRBD2 is a possible D gene (5 bases). The CDR3 runs 13 residues. Germline CDR1 reads LGHNT; CDR2 reads FRNRAP. V lost 4 bases and J 7 bases, leaving 11 bases between the germline ends. The variable domain in full, completed from reference TRBV12-5 and TRBJ2-1, reads DARVTQTPRHKVTEMGQEVTMRCQPILGHNTVFWYRQTMMQGLELLAYFRNRAPLDDSGMPKDRFSAEMPDATLATLKIQPSEPRDSAVYFCASGSLPGNEQFFGPGTRLTVL.

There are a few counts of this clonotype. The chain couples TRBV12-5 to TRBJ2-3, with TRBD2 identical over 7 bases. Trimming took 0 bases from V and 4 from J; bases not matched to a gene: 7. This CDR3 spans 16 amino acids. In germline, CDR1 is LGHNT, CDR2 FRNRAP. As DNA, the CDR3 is TGTGCTAGTGGTTTGGTAACCAGCGGGGCTCCAGATACGCAGTATTTT. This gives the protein CASGLVTSGAPDTQYF. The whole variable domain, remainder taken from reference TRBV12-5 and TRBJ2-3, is DARVTQTPRHKVTEMGQEVTMRCQPILGHNTVFWYRQTMMQGLELLAYFRNRAPLDDSGMPKDRFSAEMPDATLATLKIQPSEPRDSAVYFCASGLVTSGAPDTQYFGPGTRLTVL.

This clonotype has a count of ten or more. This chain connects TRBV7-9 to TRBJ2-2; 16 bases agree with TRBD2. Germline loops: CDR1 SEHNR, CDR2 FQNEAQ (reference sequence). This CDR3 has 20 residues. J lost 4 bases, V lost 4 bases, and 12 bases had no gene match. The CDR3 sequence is CASSYYPGLAGGPATGELFF. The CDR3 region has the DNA TGTGCCAGCAGCTACTATCCGGGACTAGCGGGAGGGCCAGCCACCGGGGAGCTGTTTTTT.

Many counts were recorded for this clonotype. CDR3 region: CASSAREAGNTIYF. CDR3 DNA sequence: TGTGCCAGCAGCGCAAGGGAGGCAGGAAACACCATATATTTT. V usage is TRBV7-9 and J usage is TRBJ1-3; D is uncertain. The CDR3 consists of 14 residues. From germline, CDR1 is SEHNR and CDR2 FQNEAQ (reference sequence). The V and J ends lost 5 bases and 4 bases respectively, with 12 bases between them.

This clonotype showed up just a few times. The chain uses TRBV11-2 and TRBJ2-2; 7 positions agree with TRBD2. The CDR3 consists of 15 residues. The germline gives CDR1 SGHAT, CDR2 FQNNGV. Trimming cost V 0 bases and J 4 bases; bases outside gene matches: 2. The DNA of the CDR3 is TGTGCCAGCAGCTTAGAATGGGGGGGCACCGGGGAGCTGTTTTTT. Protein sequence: CASSLEWGGTGELFF.

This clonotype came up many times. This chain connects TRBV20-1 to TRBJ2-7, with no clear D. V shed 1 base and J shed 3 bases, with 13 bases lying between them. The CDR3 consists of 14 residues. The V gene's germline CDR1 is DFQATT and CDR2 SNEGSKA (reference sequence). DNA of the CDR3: TGCAGTGCTAGAGGGGTGGATCACTACTACGAGCAGTACTTC. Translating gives CSARGVDHYYEQYF.

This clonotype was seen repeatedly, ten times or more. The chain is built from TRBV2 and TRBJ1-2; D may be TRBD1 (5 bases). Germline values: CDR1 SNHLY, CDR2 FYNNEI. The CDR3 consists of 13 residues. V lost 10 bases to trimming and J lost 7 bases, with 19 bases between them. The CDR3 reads CATVGTRLTGYTF. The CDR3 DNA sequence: TGTGCCACCGTTGGGACTCGGTTAACTGGCTACACCTTC.

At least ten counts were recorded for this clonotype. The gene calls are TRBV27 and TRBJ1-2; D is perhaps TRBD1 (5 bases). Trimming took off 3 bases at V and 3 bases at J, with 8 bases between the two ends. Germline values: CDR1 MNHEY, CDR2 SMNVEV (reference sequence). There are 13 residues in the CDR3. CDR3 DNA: TGTGCCAGCAGTTTCATGGGGGACTATGGCTACACCTTC. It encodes CASSFMGDYGYTF.

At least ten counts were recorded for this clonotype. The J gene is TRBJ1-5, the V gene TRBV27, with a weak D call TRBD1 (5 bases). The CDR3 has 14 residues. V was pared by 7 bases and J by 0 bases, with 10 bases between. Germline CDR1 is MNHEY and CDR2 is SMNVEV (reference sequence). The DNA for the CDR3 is TGTGCCAGCAAGGTGCAGGGTAGCAATCAGCCCCAGCATTTT. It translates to CASKVQGSNQPQHF.

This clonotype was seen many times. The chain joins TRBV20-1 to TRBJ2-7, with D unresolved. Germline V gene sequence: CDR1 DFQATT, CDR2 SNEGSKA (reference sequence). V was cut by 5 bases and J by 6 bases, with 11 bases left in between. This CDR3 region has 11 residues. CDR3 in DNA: TGCAGTGCTGGACCCCCCCGCGAGCAGTACTTC. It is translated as CSAGPPREQYF.

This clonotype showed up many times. The DNA for the CDR3 is TGTGCCAGCAGTTCGCTCGGGACAGGTAATTATCAGCCCCAGCATTTT. This codes for CASSSLGTGNYQPQHF. The rearrangement joins TRBV5-6 to TRBJ1-5; 8 bases match TRBD1. V shed 5 bases, J shed 5 bases, and the junction held 12 bases outside the gene matches. CDR3 size: 16 residues. The V gene's germline CDR1 is SGHDT and CDR2 YYEEEE.

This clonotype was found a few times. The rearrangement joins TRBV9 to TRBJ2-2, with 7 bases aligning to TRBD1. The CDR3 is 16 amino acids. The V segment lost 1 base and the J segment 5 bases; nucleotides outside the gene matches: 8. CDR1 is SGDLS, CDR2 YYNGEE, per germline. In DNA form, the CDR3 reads TGTGCCAGCAGCGTATACCCGACACAGGGGACCGGGGAGCTGTTTTTT. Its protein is CASSVYPTQGTGELFF.

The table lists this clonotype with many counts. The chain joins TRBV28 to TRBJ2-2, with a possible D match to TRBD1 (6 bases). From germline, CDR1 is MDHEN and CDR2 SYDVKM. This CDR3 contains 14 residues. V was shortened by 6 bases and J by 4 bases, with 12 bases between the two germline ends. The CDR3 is CASRTGSSTGELFF. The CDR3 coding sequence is TGTGCCAGCAGGACAGGCTCGAGCACCGGGGAGCTGTTTTTT.

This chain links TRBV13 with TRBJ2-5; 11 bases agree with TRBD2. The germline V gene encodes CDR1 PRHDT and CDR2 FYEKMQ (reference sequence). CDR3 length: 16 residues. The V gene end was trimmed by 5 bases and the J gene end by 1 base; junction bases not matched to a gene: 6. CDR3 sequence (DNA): TGTGCCAGCAGCCCGGGACTAGCGGAGATCCAAGAGACCCAGTACTTC. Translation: CASSPGLAEIQETQYF.

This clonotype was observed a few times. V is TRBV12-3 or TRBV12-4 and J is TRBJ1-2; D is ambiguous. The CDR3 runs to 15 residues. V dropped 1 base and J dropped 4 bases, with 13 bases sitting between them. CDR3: CASSLDSINSYGYTF. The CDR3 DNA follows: TGTGCCAGCAGTTTAGACAGTATCAATTCCTATGGCTACACCTTC.

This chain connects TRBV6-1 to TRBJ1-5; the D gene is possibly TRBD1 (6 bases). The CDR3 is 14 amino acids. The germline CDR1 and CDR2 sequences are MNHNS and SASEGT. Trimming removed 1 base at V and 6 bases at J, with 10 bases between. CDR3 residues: CASSEGAGAQPQHF. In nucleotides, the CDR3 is TGTGCCAGCAGTGAAGGGGCAGGGGCTCAGCCCCAGCATTTT.

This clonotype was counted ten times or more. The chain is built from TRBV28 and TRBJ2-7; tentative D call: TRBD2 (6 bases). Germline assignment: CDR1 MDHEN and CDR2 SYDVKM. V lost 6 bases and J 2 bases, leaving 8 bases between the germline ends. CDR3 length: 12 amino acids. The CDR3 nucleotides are TGTGCCAGCAGGGAGGGCGCCTACGAGCAGTACTTC. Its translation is CASREGAYEQYF. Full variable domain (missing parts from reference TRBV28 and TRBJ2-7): DVKVTQSSRYLVKRTGEKVFLECVQDMDHENMFWYRQDPGLGLRLIYFSYDVKMKEKGDIPEGYSVSREKKERFSLILESASTNQTSMYLCASREGAYEQYFGPGTRLTVT.

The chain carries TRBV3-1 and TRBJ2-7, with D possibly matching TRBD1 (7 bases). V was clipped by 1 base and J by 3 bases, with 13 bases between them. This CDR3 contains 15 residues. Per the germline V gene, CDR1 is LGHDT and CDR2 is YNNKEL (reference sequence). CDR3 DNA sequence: TGTGCCAGCAGCCAAGGACAGGGACTCAACTACGAGCAGTACTTC. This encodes CASSQGQGLNYEQYF.

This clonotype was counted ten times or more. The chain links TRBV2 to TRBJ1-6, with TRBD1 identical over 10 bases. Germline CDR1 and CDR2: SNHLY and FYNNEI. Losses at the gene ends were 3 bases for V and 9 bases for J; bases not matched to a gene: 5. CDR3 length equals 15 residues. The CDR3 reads CASSELTGGSSPLHF. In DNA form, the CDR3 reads TGTGCCAGCAGTGAGCTGACAGGGGGCTCTTCACCCCTCCACTTT.